This record concerns one TCR beta chain sequence. The V gene's germline CDR1 is GTSNPN and CDR2 SVGIG (reference sequence). Germline trimming cut 7 bases from V and 2 bases from J; bases unmatched to any gene: 13. This CDR3 spans 15 amino acids. Treatment described: oral pan-JAK inhibitor, 5-10 mg twice daily. Isolated RNA was reverse transcribed into cDNA used as the sequencing template. Sequencing was performed with immunoSEQ multiplex PCR; in TCRdb, only in-frame clones are kept and a portion is missing. The sample comprises a few hundred thousand clones, around 57% of which are singletons, and 1.5% to 2% rests with the top ten. The data were obtained in a study of CD8+ T cells in alopecia areata.

This TCR was sampled from a human donor with alopecia areata. Sample: CD4+ T cells sorted from blood, taken at week 4, from a patient treated with tofacitinib. The V call is TRBV30, the J call TRBJ2-7, with 8 bases matching TRBD1. CDR3 loop: CALSPRDRTTYEQYF. CDR3 nucleotide sequence: TGTGCCTTATCGCCCCGGGACAGGACAACCTACGAGCAGTACTTC.